This T cell receptor (beta chain) was documented in a study of T cell repertoires in cytomegalovirus infection. About the research overall: CMV infection together with matching HLA type was indicated by public TCR beta signatures.

TCRdb itself ran the reads through MiXCR, one entry per CDR3 protein. Of approximately 910,000 distinct CDR3 sequences in the sample, roughly 30% were seen once. Between the trimmed V and J ends, which lost 5 bases and 4 bases, there was a span of 14 bases. The CDR3 covers 14 residues. Germline-derived CDR1 and CDR2 are SGHVS and FNYEAQ. With regard to this clonotype: What it binds is not known.

The clonotype originates from a human donor in good health (CMV status not recorded). Some clones in this sample may be carry-over from other donors' samples. The sample consisted of cultured CD8+ T cells from PBMCs, taken from culture after CMV antigen stimulation. This sequence joins TRBV7-6 and TRBJ1-1, with D hard to call. DNA of the CDR3: TGTGCCAGCAGCGACCTTACACTTTCCACTGAAGCTTTCTTT. It translates to CASSDLTLSTEAFF. Based on the CDR3 plus reference TRBV7-6 and TRBJ1-1, the full variable domain is GAGVSQSPRYKVTKRGQDVALRCDPISGHVSLYWYRQALGQGPEFLTYFNYEAQQDKSGLPNDRFSAERPEGSISTLTIQRTEQRDSAMYRCASSDLTLSTEAFFGQGTRLTVV.